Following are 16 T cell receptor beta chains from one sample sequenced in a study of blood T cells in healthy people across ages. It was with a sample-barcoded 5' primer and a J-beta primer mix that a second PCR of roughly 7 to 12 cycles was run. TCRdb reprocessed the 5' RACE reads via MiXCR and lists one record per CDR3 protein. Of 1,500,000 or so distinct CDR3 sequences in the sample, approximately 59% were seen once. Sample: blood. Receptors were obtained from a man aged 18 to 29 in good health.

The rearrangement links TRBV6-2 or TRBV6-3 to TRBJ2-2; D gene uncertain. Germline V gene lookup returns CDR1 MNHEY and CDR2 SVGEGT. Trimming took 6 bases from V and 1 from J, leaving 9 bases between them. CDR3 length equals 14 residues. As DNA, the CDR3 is TGTGCCAGCAGGGAACAGCGGAACACCGGGGAGCTGTTTTTT. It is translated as CASREQRNTGELFF.

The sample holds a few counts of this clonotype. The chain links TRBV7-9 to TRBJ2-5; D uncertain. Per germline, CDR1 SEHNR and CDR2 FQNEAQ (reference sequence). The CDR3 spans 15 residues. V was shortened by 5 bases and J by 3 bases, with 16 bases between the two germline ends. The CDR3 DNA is TGTGCCAGCAGCCCCCCCTACCGAGCCGAAGAGACCCAGTACTTC. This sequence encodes CASSPPYRAEETQYF.

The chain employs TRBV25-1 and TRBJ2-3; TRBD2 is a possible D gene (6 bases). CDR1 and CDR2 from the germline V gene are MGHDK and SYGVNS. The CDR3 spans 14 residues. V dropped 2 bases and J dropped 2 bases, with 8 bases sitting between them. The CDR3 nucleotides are TGTGCCAGCAGTGAAGGGGACTTCACAGATACGCAGTATTTT. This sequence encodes CASSEGDFTDTQYF. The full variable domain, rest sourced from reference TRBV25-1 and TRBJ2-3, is EADIYQTPRYLVIGTGKKITLECSQTMGHDKMYWYQQDPGMELHLIHYSYGVNSTEKGDLSSESTVSRIRTEHFPLTLESARPSHTSQYLCASSEGDFTDTQYFGPGTRLTVL.

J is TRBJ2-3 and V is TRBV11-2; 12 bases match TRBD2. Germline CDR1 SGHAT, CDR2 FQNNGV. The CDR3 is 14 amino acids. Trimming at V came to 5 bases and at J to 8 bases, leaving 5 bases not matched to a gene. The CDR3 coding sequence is TGTGCCAGCAGCGCTAGCGGGAGGGCCGGTACGCAGTATTTT. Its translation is CASSASGRAGTQYF.

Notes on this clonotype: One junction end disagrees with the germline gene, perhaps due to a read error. The DNA for the CDR3 is TGCAACGTTGAAGTGAGGGGATTTGGCGAGCAGTACTTC. Its translation is CNVEVRGFGEQYF. This rearrangement joins TRBV29-1 to TRBJ2-1; D tentatively fits TRBD1 or TRBD2 (5 bases each). TRBJ2-7 explains the end of the DNA better; the J call may be wrong. Looked up from germline, CDR1 is SQVTM and CDR2 is ANQGSEA. CDR3 length: 13 amino acids.

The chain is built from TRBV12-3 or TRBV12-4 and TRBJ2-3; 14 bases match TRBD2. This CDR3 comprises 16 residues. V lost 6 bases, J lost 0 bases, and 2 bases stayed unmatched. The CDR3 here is CASRRLAGGSTDTQYF. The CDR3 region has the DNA TGTGCCAGCAGGAGACTAGCGGGAGGGAGCACAGATACGCAGTATTTT.

DNA of the CDR3: TGCGCCAGCAGCCATCAGGCTAGCGTGTCCTACGAGCAGTACTTC. This codes for CASSHQASVSYEQYF. The chain couples TRBV4-1 to TRBJ2-5; D may be TRBD2 (6 bases). The tail of the sequence fits TRBJ2-7 better, so the J call may be wrong. This CDR3 contains 15 residues. CDR1 and CDR2 from the germline V gene are MGHRA and YSYEKL.

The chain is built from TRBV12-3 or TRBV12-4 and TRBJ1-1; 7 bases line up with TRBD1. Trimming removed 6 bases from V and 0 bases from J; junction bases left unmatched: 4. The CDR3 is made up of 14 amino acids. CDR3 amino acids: CASRWTGMNTEAFF. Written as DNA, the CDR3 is TGTGCCAGCAGATGGACAGGTATGAACACTGAAGCTTTCTTT.

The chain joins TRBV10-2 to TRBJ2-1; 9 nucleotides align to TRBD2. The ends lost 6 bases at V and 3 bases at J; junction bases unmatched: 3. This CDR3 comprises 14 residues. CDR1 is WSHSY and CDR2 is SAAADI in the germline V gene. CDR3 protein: CASRERGDYNEQFF. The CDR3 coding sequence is TGCGCCAGCAGGGAGCGGGGGGACTACAATGAGCAGTTCTTC.

The CDR3 is CASSYSAEGSHEQYF. The CDR3 region has the DNA TGTGCCAGCAGTTACTCAGCTGAAGGGTCCCACGAGCAGTACTTC. The rearrangement joins TRBV6-6 to TRBJ2-4; D unresolved. With the DNA end fitting TRBJ2-7 better, the J assignment may be wrong. The germline V gene has CDR1 MNHNY and CDR2 SVGAGI (reference sequence). The CDR3 sequence is 15 residues long.

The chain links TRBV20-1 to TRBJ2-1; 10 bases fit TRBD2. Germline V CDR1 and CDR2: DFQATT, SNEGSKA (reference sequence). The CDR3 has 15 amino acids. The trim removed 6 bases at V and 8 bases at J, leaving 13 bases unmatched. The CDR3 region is CSAPGLATGVDEQFF. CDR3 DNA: TGCAGTGCGCCGGGACTAGCGACGGGGGTGGATGAGCAGTTCTTC.

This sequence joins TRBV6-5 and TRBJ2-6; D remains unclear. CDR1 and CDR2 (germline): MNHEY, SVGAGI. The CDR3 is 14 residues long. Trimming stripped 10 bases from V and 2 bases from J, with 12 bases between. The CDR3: CATKKGTGANVLTF. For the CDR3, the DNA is TGTGCCACCAAAAAGGGCACTGGGGCCAACGTCCTGACTTTC.

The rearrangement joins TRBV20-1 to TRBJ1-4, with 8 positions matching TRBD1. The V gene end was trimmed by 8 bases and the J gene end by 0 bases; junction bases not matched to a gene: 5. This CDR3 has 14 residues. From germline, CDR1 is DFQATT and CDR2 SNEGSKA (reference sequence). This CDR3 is CSTATGATNEKLFF. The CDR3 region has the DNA TGCAGTACTGCGACAGGGGCAACTAATGAAAAACTGTTTTTT.

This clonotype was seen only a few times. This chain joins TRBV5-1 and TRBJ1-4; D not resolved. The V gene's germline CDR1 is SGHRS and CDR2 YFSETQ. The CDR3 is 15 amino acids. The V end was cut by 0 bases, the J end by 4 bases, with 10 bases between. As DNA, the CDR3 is TGCGCCAGCAGCTTGGGGGCCAGCGGTAATGAAAAACTGTTTTTT. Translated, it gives CASSLGASGNEKLFF.

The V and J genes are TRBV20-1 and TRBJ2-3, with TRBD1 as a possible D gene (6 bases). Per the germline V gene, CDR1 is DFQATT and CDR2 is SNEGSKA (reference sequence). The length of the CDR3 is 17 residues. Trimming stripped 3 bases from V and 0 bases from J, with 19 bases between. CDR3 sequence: CSARDFLQGHSTDTQYF. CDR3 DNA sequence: TGCAGTGCTAGGGACTTTTTACAGGGCCATAGCACAGATACGCAGTATTTT.

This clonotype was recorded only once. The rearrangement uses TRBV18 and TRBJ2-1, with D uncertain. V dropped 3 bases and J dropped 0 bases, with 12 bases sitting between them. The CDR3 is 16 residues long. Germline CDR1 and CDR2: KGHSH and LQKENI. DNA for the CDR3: TGTGCCAGCTCACCTAGTATAAAGAGCTCCTACAATGAGCAGTTCTTC. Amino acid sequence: CASSPSIKSSYNEQFF.